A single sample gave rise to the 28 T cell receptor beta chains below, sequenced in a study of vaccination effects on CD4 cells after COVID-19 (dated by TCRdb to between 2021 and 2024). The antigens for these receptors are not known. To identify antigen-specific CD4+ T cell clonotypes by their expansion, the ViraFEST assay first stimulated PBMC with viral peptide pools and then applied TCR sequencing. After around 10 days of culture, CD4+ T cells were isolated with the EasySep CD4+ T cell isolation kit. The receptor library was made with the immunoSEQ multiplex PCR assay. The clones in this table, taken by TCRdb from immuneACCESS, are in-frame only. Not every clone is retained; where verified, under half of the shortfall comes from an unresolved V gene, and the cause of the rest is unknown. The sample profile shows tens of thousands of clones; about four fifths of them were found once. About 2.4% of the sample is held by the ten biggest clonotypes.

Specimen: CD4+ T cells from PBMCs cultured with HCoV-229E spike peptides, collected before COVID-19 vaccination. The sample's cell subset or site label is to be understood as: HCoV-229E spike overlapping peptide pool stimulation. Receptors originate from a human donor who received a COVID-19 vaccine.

The CDR3 protein is CASSLDWLQETQYF. CDR3 bases: TGTGCCAGCAGCCTGGACTGGTTGCAAGAGACCCAGTACTTC. The chain combines TRBV11-2 with TRBJ2-5, with D possibly matching TRBD2 (5 bases). The CDR3 is 14 amino acids. The germline V gene encodes CDR1 SGHAT and CDR2 FQNNGV. Trimming took 5 bases from V and 2 from J, leaving 12 bases between them.

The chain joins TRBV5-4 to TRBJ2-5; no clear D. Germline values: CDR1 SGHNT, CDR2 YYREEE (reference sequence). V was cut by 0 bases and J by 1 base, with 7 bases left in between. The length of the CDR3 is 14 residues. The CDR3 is CASSLVGSQETQYF. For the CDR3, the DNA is TGTGCCAGCAGCTTGGTGGGATCCCAAGAGACCCAGTACTTC.

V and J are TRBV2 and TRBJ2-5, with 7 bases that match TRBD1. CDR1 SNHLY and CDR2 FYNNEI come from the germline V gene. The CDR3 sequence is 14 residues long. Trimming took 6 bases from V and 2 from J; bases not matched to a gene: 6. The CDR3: CASSRDSIQETQYF. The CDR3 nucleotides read TGTGCCAGCAGCCGGGACAGTATTCAAGAGACCCAGTACTTC.

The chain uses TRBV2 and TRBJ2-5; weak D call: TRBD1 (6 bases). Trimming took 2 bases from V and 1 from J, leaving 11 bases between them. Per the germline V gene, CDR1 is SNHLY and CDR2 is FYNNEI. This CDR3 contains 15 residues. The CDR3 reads CASSERQALQETQYF. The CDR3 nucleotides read TGTGCCAGCAGTGAACGACAGGCTCTCCAAGAGACCCAGTACTTC.

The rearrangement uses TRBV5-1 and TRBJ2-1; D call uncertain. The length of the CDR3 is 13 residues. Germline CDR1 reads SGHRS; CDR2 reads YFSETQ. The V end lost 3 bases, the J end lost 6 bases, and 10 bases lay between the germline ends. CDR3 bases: TGCGCCAGCAGCTCTAATAGGGCCAATGAGCAGTTCTTC. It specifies CASSSNRANEQFF. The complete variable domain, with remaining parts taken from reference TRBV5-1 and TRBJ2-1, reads KAGVTQTPRYLIKTRGQQVTLSCSPISGHRSVSWYQQTPGQGLQFLFEYFSETQRNKGNFPGRFSGRQFSNSRSEMNVSTLELGDSALYLCASSSNRANEQFFGPGTRLTVL.

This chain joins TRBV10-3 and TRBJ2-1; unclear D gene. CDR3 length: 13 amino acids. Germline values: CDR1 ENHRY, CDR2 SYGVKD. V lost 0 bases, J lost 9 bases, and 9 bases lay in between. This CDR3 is CAISESVRGEQFF. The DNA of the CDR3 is TGTGCCATCAGTGAGTCGGTGCGCGGTGAGCAGTTCTTC.

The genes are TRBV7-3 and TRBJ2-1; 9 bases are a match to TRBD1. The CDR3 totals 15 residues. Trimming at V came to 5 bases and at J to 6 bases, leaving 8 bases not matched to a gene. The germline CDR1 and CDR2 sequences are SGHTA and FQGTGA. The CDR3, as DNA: TGTGCCAGCAGCATTACCGGGACAGGGAGCAATGAGCAGTTCTTC. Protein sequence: CASSITGTGSNEQFF.

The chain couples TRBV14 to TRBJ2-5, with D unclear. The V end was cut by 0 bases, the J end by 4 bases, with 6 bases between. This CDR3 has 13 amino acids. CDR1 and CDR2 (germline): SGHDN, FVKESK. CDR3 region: CASSQDYVETQYF. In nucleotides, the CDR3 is TGTGCCAGCAGCCAAGATTACGTAGAGACCCAGTACTTC.

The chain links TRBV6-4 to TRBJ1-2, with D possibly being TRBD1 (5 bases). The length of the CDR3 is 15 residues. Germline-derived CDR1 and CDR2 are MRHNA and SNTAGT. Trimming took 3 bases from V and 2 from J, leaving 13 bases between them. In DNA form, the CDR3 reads TGTGCCAGCAGTGAAGTGTGGGGGGGGAACTATGGCTACACCTTC. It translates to CASSEVWGGNYGYTF.

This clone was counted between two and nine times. Here the CDR3 reads CASSPRAGGYNSPLHF. DNA for the CDR3: TGTGCCAGCAGCCCCCGGGCGGGGGGCTATAATTCACCCCTCCACTTT. The V and J genes are TRBV2 and TRBJ1-6, with D perhaps TRBD1 (5 bases). The CDR3 is 16 amino acids. Trimming pared 6 bases from V and 3 bases from J, leaving 15 bases between. Germline values: CDR1 SNHLY, CDR2 FYNNEI.

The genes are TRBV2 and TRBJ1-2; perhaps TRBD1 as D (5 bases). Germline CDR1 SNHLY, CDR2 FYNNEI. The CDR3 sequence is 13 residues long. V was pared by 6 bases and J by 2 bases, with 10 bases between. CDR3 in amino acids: CASRRGQNYGYTF. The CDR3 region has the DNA TGTGCCAGCAGGCGCGGACAAAACTATGGCTACACCTTC.

In nucleotides, the CDR3 is TGCGCCAGCAGCTTGTATATCTTCGGGGCAGGGGTCCAAGAGACCCAGTACTTC. Translation gives CASSLYIFGAGVQETQYF. The rearrangement joins TRBV5-1 to TRBJ2-5; D might be TRBD1 (6 bases). The CDR3 loop spans 18 amino acids. Deletions cut 1 base from V and 1 base from J, with 20 bases between. In germline, CDR1 is SGHRS, CDR2 YFSETQ.

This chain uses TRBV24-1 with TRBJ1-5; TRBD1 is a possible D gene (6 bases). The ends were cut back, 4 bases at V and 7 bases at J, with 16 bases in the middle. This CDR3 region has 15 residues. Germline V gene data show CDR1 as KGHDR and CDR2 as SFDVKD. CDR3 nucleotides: TGTGCCACCAGTGACTCACAGGGAATAGGACAGCCCCAGCATTTT. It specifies CATSDSQGIGQPQHF.

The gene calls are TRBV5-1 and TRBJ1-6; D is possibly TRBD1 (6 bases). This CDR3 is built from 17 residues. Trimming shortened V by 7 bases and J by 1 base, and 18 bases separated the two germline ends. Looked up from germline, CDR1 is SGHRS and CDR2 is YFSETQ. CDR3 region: CASQLLTGNSYNSPLHF. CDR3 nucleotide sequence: TGCGCCAGCCAGCTCCTCACAGGGAATTCCTATAATTCACCCCTCCACTTT.

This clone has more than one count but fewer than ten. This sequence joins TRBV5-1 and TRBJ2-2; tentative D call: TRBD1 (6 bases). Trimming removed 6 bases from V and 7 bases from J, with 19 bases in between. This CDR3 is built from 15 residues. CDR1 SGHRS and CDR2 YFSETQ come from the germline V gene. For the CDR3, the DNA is TGCGCCAGCACCTCCACAGGGATCCGTGACGGGGAGCTGTTTTTT. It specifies CASTSTGIRDGELFF.

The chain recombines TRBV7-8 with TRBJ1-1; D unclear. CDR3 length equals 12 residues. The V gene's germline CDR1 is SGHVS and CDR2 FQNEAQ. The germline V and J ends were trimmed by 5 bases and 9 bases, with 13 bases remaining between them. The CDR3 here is CASSAQSSKAFF. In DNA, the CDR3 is TGTGCCAGCAGCGCACAGAGTTCAAAAGCTTTCTTT.

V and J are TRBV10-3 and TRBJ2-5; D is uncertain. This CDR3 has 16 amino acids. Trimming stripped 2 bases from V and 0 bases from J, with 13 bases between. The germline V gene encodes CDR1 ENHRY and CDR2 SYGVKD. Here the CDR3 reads CAISEPPWADQETQYF. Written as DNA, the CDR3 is TGTGCCATCAGTGAGCCCCCCTGGGCAGACCAAGAGACCCAGTACTTC.

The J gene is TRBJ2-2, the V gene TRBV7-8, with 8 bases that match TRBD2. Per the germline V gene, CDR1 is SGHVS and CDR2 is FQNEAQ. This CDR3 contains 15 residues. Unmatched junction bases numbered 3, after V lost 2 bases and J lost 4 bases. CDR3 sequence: CASSLRGGPTGELFF. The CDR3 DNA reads TGTGCCAGCAGCTTACGGGGGGGGCCCACCGGGGAGCTGTTTTTT.

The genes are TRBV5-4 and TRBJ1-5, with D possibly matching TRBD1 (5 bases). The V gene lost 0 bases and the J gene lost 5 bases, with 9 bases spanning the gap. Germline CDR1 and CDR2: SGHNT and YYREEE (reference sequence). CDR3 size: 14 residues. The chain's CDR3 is CASSLGGDHQPQHF. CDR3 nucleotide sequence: TGTGCCAGCAGCTTGGGAGGGGATCATCAGCCCCAGCATTTT.

CDR3 region: CASSTNRGNQPQHF. CDR3 nucleotide sequence: TGTGCCAGCAGCACGAACAGGGGCAATCAGCCCCAGCATTTT. The chain carries TRBV7-9 and TRBJ1-5, with D possibly matching TRBD1 (6 bases). Per the germline V gene, CDR1 is SEHNR and CDR2 is FQNEAQ (reference sequence). The CDR3 spans 14 residues. Trimming cost V 5 bases and J 2 bases, with 10 bases left between them.

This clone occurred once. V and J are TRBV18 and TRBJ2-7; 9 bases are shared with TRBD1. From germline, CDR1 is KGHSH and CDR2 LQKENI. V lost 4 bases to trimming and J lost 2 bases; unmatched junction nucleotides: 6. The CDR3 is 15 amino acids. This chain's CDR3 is CASSQGQGTTYEQYV. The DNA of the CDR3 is TGTGCCAGCTCACAAGGACAGGGGACCACCTACGAGCAGTACGTC.

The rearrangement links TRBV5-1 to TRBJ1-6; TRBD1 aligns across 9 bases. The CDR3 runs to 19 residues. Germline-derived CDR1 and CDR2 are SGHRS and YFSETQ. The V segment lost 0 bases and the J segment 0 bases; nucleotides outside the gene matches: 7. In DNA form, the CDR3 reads TGCGCCAGCAGCTTGGTTCGGACAGGGGAGAGCTCCTATAATTCACCCCTCCACTTT. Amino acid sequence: CASSLVRTGESSYNSPLHF.

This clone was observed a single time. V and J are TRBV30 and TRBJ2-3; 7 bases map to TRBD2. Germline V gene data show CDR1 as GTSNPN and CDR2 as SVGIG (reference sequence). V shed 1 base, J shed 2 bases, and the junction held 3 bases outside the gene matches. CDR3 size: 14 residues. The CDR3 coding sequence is TGTGCCTGGAGTGCGGGGGGATCCACAGATACGCAGTATTTT. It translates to CAWSAGGSTDTQYF.

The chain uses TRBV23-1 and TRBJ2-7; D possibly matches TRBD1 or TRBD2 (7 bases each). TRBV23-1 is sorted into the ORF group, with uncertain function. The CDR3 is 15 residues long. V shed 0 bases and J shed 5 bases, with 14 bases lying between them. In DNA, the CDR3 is TGCGCCAGCAGTCAATCGGGGGCAGGGGGGGACGAGCAGTACGTC. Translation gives CASSQSGAGGDEQYV.

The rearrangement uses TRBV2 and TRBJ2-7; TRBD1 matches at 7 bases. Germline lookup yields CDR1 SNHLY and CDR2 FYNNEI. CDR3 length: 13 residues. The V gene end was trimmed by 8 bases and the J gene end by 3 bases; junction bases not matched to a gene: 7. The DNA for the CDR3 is TGTGCCAGCGGCAGGACAGGTAACTACGAGCAGTACGTC. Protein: CASGRTGNYEQYV.

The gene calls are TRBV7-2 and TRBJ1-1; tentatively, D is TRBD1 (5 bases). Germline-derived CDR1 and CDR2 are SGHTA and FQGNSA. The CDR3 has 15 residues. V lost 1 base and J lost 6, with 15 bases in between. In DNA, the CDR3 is TGTGCCAGCAGCTTAGTCTCGGGGGGTGGACCTGAAGCTTTCTTT. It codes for CASSLVSGGGPEAFF.

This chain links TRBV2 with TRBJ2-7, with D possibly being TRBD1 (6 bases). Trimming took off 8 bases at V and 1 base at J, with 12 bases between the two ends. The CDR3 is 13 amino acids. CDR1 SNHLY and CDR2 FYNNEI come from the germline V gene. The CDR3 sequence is CASGGGWSYEQYV. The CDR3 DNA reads TGTGCCAGCGGTGGGGGCTGGTCCTACGAGCAGTACGTC.

The CDR3 is CASSRGTDIYSYNSPLHF. The CDR3 nucleotides read TGTGCCAGCAGCCGAGGGACGGATATTTACTCCTATAATTCACCCCTCCACTTT. This rearrangement joins TRBV5-5 to TRBJ1-6, with D maybe TRBD1 (5 bases). The CDR3 runs 18 residues. CDR1 and CDR2 from the germline V gene are SGHKS and YYEKEE (reference sequence). V dropped 4 bases and J dropped 0 bases, with 17 bases sitting between them.